This is a list of T cell receptor beta chains from one sample in a study of cytomegalovirus exposure and HLA in healthy donors. Here immunoSEQ multiplex PCR was the method, and the copy in TCRdb shows in-frame clones only, minus some. The table lists 150,000 to 200,000 clones, roughly 77% of them singletons, with 2.5% in the top ten. The material sequenced was PBMCs. All receptors come from a woman between 25 and 40 years old in good health and CMV-seropositive. Both conserved end residues are part of each CDR3. The order of the fields is D gene, J gene, clone size, V gene, CDR3 protein, CDR3 DNA. D genes are given only for firm matches. Clone sizes are given selectively: once, few, many, or a class where the clone is expanded.

d_call: TRBD1
j_call: TRBJ2-7
clone_size: once
v_call: TRBV25-1
cdr3_aa: CASSIGQAYEQYF
cdr3_nt: TGTGCCAGCTCAATCGGACAGGCCTACGAGCAGTACTTC

d_call: NA
j_call: TRBJ2-2
clone_size: NA
v_call: TRBV5-1
cdr3_aa: CASTGSTGELFF
cdr3_nt: TGCGCCAGCACAGGGTCCACCGGGGAGCTGTTTTTT

d_call: NA
j_call: TRBJ1-4
clone_size: NA
v_call: TRBV4-3
cdr3_aa: CASSQETATNEKLFF
cdr3_nt: TGCGCCAGCAGCCAAGAGACAGCAACTAATGAAAAACTGTTTTTT

d_call: TRBD2
j_call: TRBJ2-1
clone_size: NA
v_call: TRBV5-8
cdr3_aa: CASSLAWERGVNEQFF
cdr3_nt: TGTGCCAGCAGCTTGGCCTGGGAGCGGGGTGTGAATGAGCAGTTCTTC

d_call: NA
j_call: TRBJ1-6
clone_size: NA
v_call: TRBV5-1
cdr3_aa: CASSLVGTFKNSPLHF
cdr3_nt: TGCGCCAGCAGCTTGGTCGGGACATTTAAAAATTCACCCCTCCACTTT

d_call: NA
j_call: TRBJ2-2
clone_size: once
v_call: TRBV5-1
cdr3_aa: CASSLLSVPSNTGELFF
cdr3_nt: TGCGCCAGCAGCCTATTGTCGGTTCCGTCAAACACCGGGGAGCTGTTTTTT

d_call: TRBD2
j_call: TRBJ2-6
clone_size: NA
v_call: TRBV19
cdr3_aa: CASSPTSGGSGANVLTF
cdr3_nt: TGTGCCAGTAGCCCGACTAGCGGGGGCTCTGGGGCCAACGTCCTGACTTTC

d_call: TRBD2
j_call: TRBJ2-1
clone_size: NA
v_call: TRBV5-4
cdr3_aa: CASSGGGLAGVEQFF
cdr3_nt: TGTGCCAGCAGCGGCGGGGGACTAGCGGGGGTGGAGCAGTTCTTC

d_call: TRBD2
j_call: TRBJ2-7
clone_size: NA
v_call: TRBV7-2
cdr3_aa: CASSIGTSGPTIYYEQYF
cdr3_nt: TGTGCCAGCAGCATTGGGACTAGCGGGCCAACCATCTACTACGAGCAGTACTTC

d_call: NA
j_call: TRBJ2-5
clone_size: few
v_call: TRBV6-5
cdr3_aa: CASSERVQETQYF
cdr3_nt: TGTGCCAGCAGCGAGCGAGTCCAAGAGACCCAGTACTTC